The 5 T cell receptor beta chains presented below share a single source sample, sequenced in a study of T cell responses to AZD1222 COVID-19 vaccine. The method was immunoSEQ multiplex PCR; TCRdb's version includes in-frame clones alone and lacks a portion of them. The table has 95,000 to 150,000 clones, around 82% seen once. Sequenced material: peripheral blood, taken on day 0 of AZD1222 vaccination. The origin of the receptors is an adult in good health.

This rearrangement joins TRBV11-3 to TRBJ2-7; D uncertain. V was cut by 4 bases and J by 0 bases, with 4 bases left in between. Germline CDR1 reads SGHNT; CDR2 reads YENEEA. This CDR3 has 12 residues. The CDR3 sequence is CASSSNSYEQYF. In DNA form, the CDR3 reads TGTGCCAGCAGCTCGAACTCCTACGAGCAGTACTTC.

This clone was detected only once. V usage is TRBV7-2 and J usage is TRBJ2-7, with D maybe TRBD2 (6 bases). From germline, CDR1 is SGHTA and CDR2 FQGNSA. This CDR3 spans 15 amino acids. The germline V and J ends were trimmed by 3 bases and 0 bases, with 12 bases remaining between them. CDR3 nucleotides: TGTGCCAGCAGCTTTCGGGGCGGGGCCTCCTACGAGCAGTACTTC. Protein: CASSFRGGASYEQYF.

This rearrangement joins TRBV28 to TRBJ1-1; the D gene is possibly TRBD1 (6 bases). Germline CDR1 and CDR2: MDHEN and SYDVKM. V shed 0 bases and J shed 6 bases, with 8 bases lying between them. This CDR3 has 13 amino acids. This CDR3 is CASSLWRTAEAFF. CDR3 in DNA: TGTGCCAGCAGTTTATGGCGGACAGCTGAAGCTTTCTTT.

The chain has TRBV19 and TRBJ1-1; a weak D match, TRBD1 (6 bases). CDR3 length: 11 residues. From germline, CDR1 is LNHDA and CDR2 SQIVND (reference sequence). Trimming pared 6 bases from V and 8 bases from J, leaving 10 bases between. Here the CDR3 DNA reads TGTGCCAGTAGAGCGGGGGCCGAAGCTTTCTTT. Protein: CASRAGAEAFF.

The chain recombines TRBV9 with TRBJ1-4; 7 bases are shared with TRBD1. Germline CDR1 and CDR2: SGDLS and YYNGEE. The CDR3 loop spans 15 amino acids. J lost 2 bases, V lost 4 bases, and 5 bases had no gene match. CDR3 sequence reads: CASSQRQGTNEKLFF. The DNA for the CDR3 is TGTGCCAGCAGCCAAAGACAGGGCACTAATGAAAAACTGTTTTTT.